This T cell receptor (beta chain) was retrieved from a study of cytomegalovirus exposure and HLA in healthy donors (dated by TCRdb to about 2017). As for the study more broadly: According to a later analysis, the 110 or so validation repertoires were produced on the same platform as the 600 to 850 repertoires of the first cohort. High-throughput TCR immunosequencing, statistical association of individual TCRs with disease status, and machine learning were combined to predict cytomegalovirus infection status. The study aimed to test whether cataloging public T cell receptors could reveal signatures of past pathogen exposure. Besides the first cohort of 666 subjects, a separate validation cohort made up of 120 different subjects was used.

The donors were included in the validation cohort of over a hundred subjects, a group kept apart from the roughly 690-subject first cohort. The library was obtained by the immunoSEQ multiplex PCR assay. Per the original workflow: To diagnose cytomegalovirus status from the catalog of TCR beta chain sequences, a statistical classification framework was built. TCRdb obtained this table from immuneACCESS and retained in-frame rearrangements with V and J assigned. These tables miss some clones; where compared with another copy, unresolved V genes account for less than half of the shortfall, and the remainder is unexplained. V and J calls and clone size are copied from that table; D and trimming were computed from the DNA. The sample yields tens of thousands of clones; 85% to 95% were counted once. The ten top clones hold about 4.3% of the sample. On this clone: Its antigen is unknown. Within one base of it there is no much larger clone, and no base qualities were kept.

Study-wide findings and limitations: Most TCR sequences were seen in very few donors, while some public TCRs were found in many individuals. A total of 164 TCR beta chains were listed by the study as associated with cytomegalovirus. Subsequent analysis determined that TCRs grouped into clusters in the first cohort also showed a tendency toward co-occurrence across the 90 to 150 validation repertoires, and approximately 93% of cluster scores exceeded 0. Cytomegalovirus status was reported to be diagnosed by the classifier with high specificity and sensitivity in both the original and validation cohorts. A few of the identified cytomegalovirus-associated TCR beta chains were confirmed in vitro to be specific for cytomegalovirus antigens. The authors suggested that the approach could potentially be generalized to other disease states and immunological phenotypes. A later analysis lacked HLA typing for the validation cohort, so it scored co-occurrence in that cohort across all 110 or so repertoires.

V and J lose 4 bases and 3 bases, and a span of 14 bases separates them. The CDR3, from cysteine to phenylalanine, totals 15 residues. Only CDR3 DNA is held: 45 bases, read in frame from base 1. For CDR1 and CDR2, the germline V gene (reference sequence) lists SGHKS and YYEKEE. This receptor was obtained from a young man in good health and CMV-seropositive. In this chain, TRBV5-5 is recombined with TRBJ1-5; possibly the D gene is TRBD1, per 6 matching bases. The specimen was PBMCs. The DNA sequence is TGTGCCAGCAGCCCCGCTCCAGGGGACAATCAGCCCCAGCATTTT. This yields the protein CASSPAPGDNQPQHF.